This T cell receptor beta chain was recorded in a study of blood T cell repertoires in COVID-19 (dated by TCRdb to 2020 to 2021). Study-wide context: Collaborator samples came from the United States, Italy and Spain and covered acute and convalescent phases of COVID-19. The material from the prospective study consisted of cDNA or gDNA derived from T cells, B-cell-depleted T cells, or PBMCs. Deeply sampled blood TCRbeta repertoires from subjects exposed to, actively infected with, or recovered from COVID-19 were included in the dataset. The repertoires were released in a freely available public database intended as a resource for research on the immune response to SARS-CoV-2. The samples were drawn from two sources: the first 160 participants of the ongoing ImmuneRACE study, and over 950 subjects contributed by 6 global collaborators. Sample metadata almost always included a de-identified subject ID, COVID-19 status, age in years and sex. Where available, HLA class I and class II types were taken from metadata supplied by the sample provider and were not determined by assay-based typing. General findings and caveats noted by the study authors: Clinical and demographic metadata were provided uncurated, with the amount varying by source and participant.

Including cysteine and phenylalanine, the CDR3 has 18 amino acids. Only the CDR3 portion is preserved as DNA: 54 bases, with reading frame beginning at the first base. Based on the germline V gene (reference sequence), the CDR1 and CDR2 sequences are MNHNY and SVGAGI. At the junction V is shortened by 5 bases and J by 0 bases; bases outside the gene matches: 9. One collaborating source in Seattle enrolled patients during active infection and followed them longitudinally through the course of disease. Whole blood was collected in K2EDTA tubes by collaborating institutions according to the institutions' own protocols. Collaborator samples were shipped for TCRbeta analysis as frozen whole blood, isolated PBMCs, or DNA extracted from either sample type. Turning to this clone: No cognate antigen has been identified for it. Within one base of it there is no much larger clone, and no base qualities were kept.

TCRbeta CDR3 regions were amplified from genomic DNA using the immunoSEQ Assay, a bias-controlled multiplex PCR. The original methods were these. The number of nucleated cells in each sample was estimated by amplification of reference gene primers within the assay. Sequence reads were collapsed and filtered to measure the absolute abundance of every unique TCRbeta CDR3 rearrangement. Productive Simpson clonality was computed per sample as the square root of Simpson's diversity index over productive rearrangements. TCRdb holds this immuneACCESS table with in-frame rearrangements only. Some clones are missing; in checked studies, unresolved V genes explain under half, and the rest has no known cause. V and J calls plus clone size are reproduced from that table; the DNA served to infer D and trimming. The sample data list approximately 270,000 clones, and about nine tenths of these were observed just once. Around 6.5% of the sample is held by the ten biggest clonotypes.

The chain was built from TRBV6-6 and TRBJ1-5, and 11 junctional nucleotides match TRBD1. Input material: peripheral blood. The receptor was derived from a young woman with COVID-19, enrolled during active disease. The CDR3 amino acid sequence is: CASSLQGTGGYSNQPQHF. The sequenced DNA: TGTGCCAGCAGTCTCCAGGGGACAGGGGGGTATAGCAATCAGCCCCAGCATTTT.